This T cell receptor beta chain was profiled in a study of blood T cell repertoires in COVID-19. Study information: The origin of the acute and convalescent COVID-19 samples was the United States, Italy and Spain. From T cells, B-cell-depleted T cells, or PBMCs came the material, which was cDNA or gDNA.

Trimming pared 2 bases from V and 10 bases from J, leaving 21 bases between. Germline V gene lookup returns CDR1 LGHDT and CDR2 YNNKEL (reference sequence). The CDR3 totals 16 residues. In the study's own analysis: Estimation of nucleated cell counts relied on the amplification of reference gene primers. Clones were sequenced by immunoSEQ multiplex PCR, and TCRdb holds only the in-frame ones, with some missing. That table supplies the V and J calls and clone size; D and trimming were determined from the DNA. The sample yields roughly 250,000 clones, 70% to 90% seen once. The receptor comes from a woman aged 35 to 49 who had recovered from COVID-19. The sequenced sample was peripheral blood. V usage is TRBV3-1 (or the pseudogene TRBV3-2) and J usage is TRBJ2-1; D is perhaps TRBD1 (6 bases). CDR3 protein: CASSQLGHIAGGEQFF. The DNA for the CDR3 is TGTGCCAGCAGCCAACTGGGACACATCGCGGGCGGGGAGCAGTTCTTC.